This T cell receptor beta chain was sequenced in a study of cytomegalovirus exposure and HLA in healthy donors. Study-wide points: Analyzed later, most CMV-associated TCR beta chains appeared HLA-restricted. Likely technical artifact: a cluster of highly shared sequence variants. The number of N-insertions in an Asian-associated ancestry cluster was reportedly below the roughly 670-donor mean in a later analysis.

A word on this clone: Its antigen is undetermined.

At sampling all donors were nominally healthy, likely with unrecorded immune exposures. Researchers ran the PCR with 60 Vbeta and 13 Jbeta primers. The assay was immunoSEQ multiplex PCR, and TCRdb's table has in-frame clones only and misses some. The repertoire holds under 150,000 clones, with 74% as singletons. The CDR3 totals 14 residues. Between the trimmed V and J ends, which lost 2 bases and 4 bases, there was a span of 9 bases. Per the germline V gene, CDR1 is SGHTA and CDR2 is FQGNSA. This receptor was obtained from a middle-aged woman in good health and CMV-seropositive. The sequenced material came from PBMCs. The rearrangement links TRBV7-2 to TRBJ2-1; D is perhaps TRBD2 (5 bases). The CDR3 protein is CASSLSGWYNEQFF. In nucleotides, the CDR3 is TGTGCCAGCAGCTTATCGGGGTGGTACAATGAGCAGTTCTTC.